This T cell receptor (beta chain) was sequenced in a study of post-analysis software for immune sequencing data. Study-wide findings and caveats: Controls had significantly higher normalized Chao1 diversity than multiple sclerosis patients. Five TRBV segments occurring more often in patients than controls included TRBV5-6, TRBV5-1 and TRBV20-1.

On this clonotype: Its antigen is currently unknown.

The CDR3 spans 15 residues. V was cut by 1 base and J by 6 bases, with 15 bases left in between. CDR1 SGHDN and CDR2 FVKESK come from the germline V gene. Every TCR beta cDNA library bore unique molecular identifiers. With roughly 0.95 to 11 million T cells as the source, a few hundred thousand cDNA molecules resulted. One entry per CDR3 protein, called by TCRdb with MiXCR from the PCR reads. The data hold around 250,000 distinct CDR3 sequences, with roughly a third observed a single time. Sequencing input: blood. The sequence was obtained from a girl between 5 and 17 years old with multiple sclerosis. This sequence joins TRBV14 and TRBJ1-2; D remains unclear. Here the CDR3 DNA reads TGTGCCAGCAGCCAAGTCCTGGGGTTAATGGATGGCTACACCTTC. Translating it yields CASSQVLGLMDGYTF.